Presented here are 28 T cell receptor beta chains from one specimen sequenced in a study of Graves' ophthalmopathy and Graves' hyperthyroidism. The authors amplified TCR beta CDR3 regions, and they did so from RNA transcripts for repertoire sequencing. The workflow started with a first-round RT-PCR run with HTBI primers and then moved on to a second-round multiplex PCR. One entry per CDR3 protein, called by TCRdb with MiXCR from the multiplex PCR reads. The repertoire consists of 350,000 or so distinct CDR3 sequences, with roughly 17% occurring once and the leading ten covering approximately 13%. Sequencing was done on a sample of peripheral blood. These receptors all come from an adult man with Graves' ophthalmopathy.

The table lists this clonotype with many counts. The V gene is TRBV5-1, the J gene TRBJ2-5, with 8 bases matching TRBD1. Germline values: CDR1 SGHRS, CDR2 YFSETQ. The CDR3 extends over 15 amino acids. V shed 5 bases and J 5 bases; nucleotides not matched to a gene: 11. CDR3 coding DNA: TGCGCCAGCAGTACCGCTCTCAGGGGGCTGGAGACCCAGTACTTC. This codes for CASSTALRGLETQYF.

The V gene is TRBV11-2, the J gene TRBJ1-1; the match to TRBD1 covers 10 bases. With V trimmed by 6 bases and J by 3 bases, 13 bases remained unmatched. Germline CDR1 SGHAT, CDR2 FQNNGV. The CDR3 totals 17 residues. The CDR3 loop is CASSGDRGLGLDTEAFF. Written as DNA, the CDR3 is TGTGCCAGCAGTGGGGACAGGGGCTTGGGTCTGGACACTGAAGCTTTCTTT.

This clonotype was counted at least ten times. The V and J genes are TRBV5-4 and TRBJ2-2; D not certain. V lost 4 bases and J 2 bases, leaving 3 bases between the germline ends. Germline V gene data show CDR1 as SGHNT and CDR2 as YYREEE (reference sequence). This CDR3 has 12 amino acids. The CDR3 region is CASSRNTGELFF. The DNA for the CDR3 is TGTGCCAGCAGCCGAAACACCGGGGAGCTGTTTTTT.

This clonotype was counted ten times or more. The genes are TRBV30 and TRBJ1-5; possible D gene TRBD1, 5 bases. Germline CDR1 reads GTSNPN; CDR2 reads SVGIG (reference sequence). The CDR3 consists of 15 residues. V gave up 0 bases and J gave up 3 bases, with 12 bases separating them. CDR3 DNA sequence: TGTGCCTGGAGTGTAGTGGGGACGCACAATCAGCCCCAGCATTTT. This translates into CAWSVVGTHNQPQHF. Full variable domain (remainder filled in from reference TRBV30 and TRBJ1-5): SQTIHQWPATLVQPVGSPLSLECTVEGTSNPNLYWYRQAAGRGLQLLFYSVGIGQISSEVPQNLSASRPQDRQFILSSKKLLLSDSGFYLCAWSVVGTHNQPQHFGDGTRLSIL.

The rearrangement joins TRBV20-1 to TRBJ2-2, with D hard to call. Germline V CDR1 and CDR2: DFQATT, SNEGSKA (reference sequence). The V gene lost 0 bases and the J gene lost 3 bases, with 2 bases spanning the gap. The CDR3 is 12 amino acids. The CDR3 reads CSAREYTGELFF. Written as DNA, the CDR3 is TGCAGTGCTAGAGAATACACCGGGGAGCTGTTTTTT.

This clonotype was counted at least ten times. This chain uses TRBV12-3 or TRBV12-4 with TRBJ1-1, with D tentatively TRBD1 (5 bases). With 2 bases removed from V and 4 bases from J, the gap between germline ends came to 11 bases. The CDR3 sequence is 14 residues long. DNA for the CDR3: TGTGCCAGCAGTTTATTGCCGGGGGGCACTGAAGCTTTCTTT. Its protein is CASSLLPGGTEAFF.

This clonotype showed up many times. V gene TRBV4-2 combines with J gene TRBJ2-6; D gene unclear. The CDR3 runs 15 residues. CDR1 and CDR2 (germline): LGHNA, YNFKEQ. V was trimmed by 0 bases and J by 1 base, leaving 4 bases between them. CDR3 amino acids: CASSQDGSGANVLTF. CDR3 DNA sequence: TGTGCCAGCAGCCAAGATGGGTCTGGGGCCAACGTCCTGACTTTC.

The sample holds many counts of this clonotype. The chain uses TRBV6-5 and TRBJ1-5; D is unclear. In germline, CDR1 is MNHEY, CDR2 SVGAGI. The CDR3 loop spans 15 amino acids. Trimming removed 7 bases at V and 3 bases at J, with 16 bases between. CDR3 in amino acids: CASTPNSYVNQPQHF. CDR3 DNA sequence: TGTGCCAGCACCCCGAACTCGTATGTCAATCAGCCCCAGCATTTT.

At least ten counts were recorded for this clonotype. This chain connects TRBV12-3 or TRBV12-4 to TRBJ1-1, with 9 positions matching TRBD1. The junction had 5 bases not matched to a gene; V was cut back by 6 bases and J by 0 bases. The CDR3 totals 15 residues. This chain's CDR3 is CASSARTGVNTEAFF. CDR3 DNA sequence: TGTGCCAGCAGCGCTAGGACAGGGGTGAACACTGAAGCTTTCTTT.

This clonotype was observed at least ten times. The gene calls are TRBV27 and TRBJ2-6; TRBD2 might be the D (6 bases). Germline-derived CDR1 and CDR2 are MNHEY and SMNVEV (reference sequence). V gave up 0 bases and J gave up 5 bases, with 8 bases separating them. This CDR3 has 15 residues. CDR3 DNA sequence: TGTGCCAGCAGTTTATCTGGGGACTGGGCCAACGTCCTGACTTTC. Translated: CASSLSGDWANVLTF.

This clonotype came up many times. This chain joins TRBV28 and TRBJ2-2, with TRBD2 identical over 10 bases. Germline values: CDR1 MDHEN, CDR2 SYDVKM. Trimming took 6 bases from V and 7 from J; bases not matched to a gene: 8. There are 15 residues in the CDR3. CDR3 in DNA: TGTGCCAGCAGCTCCAGCGGGGGGGCGATCGGGGAGCTGTTTTTT. Amino acids: CASSSSGGAIGELFF.

This clonotype was picked up a small number of times. The chain links TRBV15 to TRBJ2-4; a weak D match, TRBD2 (6 bases). V gave up 3 bases and J gave up 1 base, with 22 bases separating them. This CDR3 comprises 19 residues. Germline-derived CDR1 and CDR2 are LNHNV and YYDKDF (reference sequence). The CDR3: CATSRSTEGPTGAKNIQYF. CDR3 nucleotides: TGTGCCACCAGCAGGTCCACGGAGGGTCCAACTGGGGCCAAAAACATTCAGTACTTC.

This chain uses TRBV20-1 with TRBJ2-7, with TRBD2 identical over 7 bases. The CDR3 is 11 amino acids. The V gene end was trimmed by 6 bases and the J gene end by 9 bases; junction bases not matched to a gene: 8. Germline V gives CDR1 DFQATT, CDR2 SNEGSKA (reference sequence). CDR3 sequence: CSARTSFVQYF. DNA of the CDR3: TGCAGTGCACGGACTAGTTTTGTGCAGTACTTC.

This clonotype has ten or more counts. The rearrangement uses TRBV7-3 and TRBJ2-2; TRBD1 matches at 7 bases. Trimming removed 4 bases from V and 3 bases from J; junction bases left unmatched: 5. This CDR3 is built from 15 residues. Germline V gene data show CDR1 as SGHTA and CDR2 as FQGTGA. The CDR3 sequence: CASSSGTADTGELFF. CDR3 coding DNA: TGTGCCAGCAGCTCAGGGACAGCGGACACCGGGGAGCTGTTTTTT.

The chain employs TRBV2 and TRBJ1-5, with a weak D call TRBD1 (5 bases). This CDR3 spans 15 amino acids. V was pared by 6 bases and J by 6 bases, with 18 bases between. Germline CDR1 is SNHLY and CDR2 is FYNNEI. CDR3 protein: CASRRDRGGSQPQHF. The DNA for the CDR3 is TGTGCCAGCAGGAGGGACCGCGGAGGAAGTCAGCCCCAGCATTTT.

This clonotype was recorded many times. The J gene is TRBJ2-5, the V gene TRBV3-1, with a tentative D call TRBD1 (5 bases). V lost 4 bases and J 1 base, leaving 10 bases between the germline ends. The CDR3 has 14 amino acids. Germline V gene lookup returns CDR1 LGHDT and CDR2 YNNKEL (reference sequence). As DNA, the CDR3 is TGTGCCAGCAGCCCGGACACCACCCAAGAGACCCAGTACTTC. The encoded protein is CASSPDTTQETQYF.

This clonotype was seen many times. The CDR3 reads CASSVGGTDNEQFF. In DNA, the CDR3 is TGTGCCAGCAGCGTAGGGGGGACAGACAATGAGCAGTTCTTC. The rearrangement links TRBV9 to TRBJ2-1; 7 bases agree with TRBD1. Per the germline V gene, CDR1 is SGDLS and CDR2 is YYNGEE. V lost 0 bases to trimming and J lost 5 bases; unmatched junction nucleotides: 2. This CDR3 has 14 amino acids.

This clonotype has a count of ten or more. This chain links TRBV29-1 with TRBJ2-5, with 8 bases that match TRBD2. The junction had 8 bases not matched to a gene; V was cut back by 6 bases and J by 5 bases. This CDR3 comprises 13 residues. The germline CDR1 and CDR2 sequences are SQVTM and ANQGSEA. The CDR3 protein is CSVSAGVLETQYF. For the CDR3, the DNA is TGCAGCGTCTCAGCGGGAGTTCTGGAGACCCAGTACTTC.

There are many counts of this clonotype. The rearrangement uses TRBV19 and TRBJ2-2, with a tentative D call TRBD1 (5 bases). CDR3 length: 15 amino acids. The germline V gene has CDR1 LNHDA and CDR2 SQIVND (reference sequence). The V end was cut by 7 bases, the J end by 3 bases, with 15 bases between. The CDR3 loop is CASIGDFGDTGELFF. CDR3 in DNA: TGTGCCAGTATAGGGGATTTTGGGGACACCGGGGAGCTGTTTTTT.

This clonotype has ten or more counts. This CDR3 is CASSERGGGELFF. The CDR3 nucleotides read TGTGCCAGCAGTGAACGGGGTGGCGGGGAGCTGTTTTTT. The rearrangement uses TRBV2 and TRBJ2-2; maybe TRBD2 (5 bases). Germline V gives CDR1 SNHLY, CDR2 FYNNEI. The CDR3 loop spans 13 amino acids. Trimming stripped 2 bases from V and 7 bases from J, with 8 bases between. The full variable domain, its missing parts supplied by reference TRBV2 and TRBJ2-2, is EPEVTQTPSHQVTQMGQEVILRCVPISNHLYFYWYRQILGQKVEFLVSFYNNEISEKSEIFDDQFSVERPDGSNFTLKIRSTKLEDSAMYFCASSERGGGELFFGEGSRLTVL.

This clonotype turned up a few times. It may be a read error: a sequence one base away is much more abundant. Because it lacks the conserved phenylalanine or tryptophan at the end, this CDR3 is likely a read error. CDR3 loop: CSAGGQIYGYTL. CDR3 sequence (DNA): TGCAGTGCTGGCGGACAGATCTATGGCTACACCCTC. The chain couples TRBV20-1 to TRBJ1-2, with TRBD1 as a possible D gene (6 bases). Trimming stripped 5 bases from V and 4 bases from J, with 11 bases between. Germline lookup yields CDR1 DFQATT and CDR2 SNEGSKA (reference sequence). CDR3 length: 12 residues.

This clonotype was seen at least ten times. The V call is TRBV5-1, the J call TRBJ1-1; D is unclear. The CDR3 is made up of 18 amino acids. CDR1 and CDR2 from the germline V gene are SGHRS and YFSETQ. V was cut by 2 bases and J by 0 bases, with 20 bases left in between. The CDR3 protein is CASSFHLLGASMNTEAFF. As DNA, the CDR3 is TGCGCCAGCAGCTTTCATCTCTTGGGTGCCTCCATGAACACTGAAGCTTTCTTT.

J is TRBJ1-1 and V is TRBV11-3; D is unresolved. Trimming left V 4 bases short and J 3 bases short, with 9 bases between. The CDR3 sequence is 13 residues long. Germline V lookup: CDR1 SGHNT, CDR2 YENEEA. As DNA, the CDR3 is TGTGCCAGCAGCTCCAGCTGGGACACTGAAGCTTTCTTT. Translation: CASSSSWDTEAFF.

The rearrangement uses TRBV28 and TRBJ2-7, with a possible D match to TRBD2 (5 bases). V was pared by 2 bases and J by 2 bases, with 13 bases between. Germline V gene sequence: CDR1 MDHEN, CDR2 SYDVKM. The CDR3 extends over 15 amino acids. CDR3 protein: CASSLPGRGPYEQYF. The CDR3 DNA reads TGTGCCAGCAGTTTACCTGGTCGCGGGCCCTACGAGCAGTACTTC.

This clonotype was observed at least ten times. This rearrangement joins TRBV28 to TRBJ2-7; maybe TRBD1 (5 bases). The CDR3 sequence is 15 residues long. Trimming cost V 5 bases and J 0 bases, with 14 bases left between them. The germline V gene has CDR1 MDHEN and CDR2 SYDVKM. The CDR3 region is CASSALTAASYEQYF. As DNA, the CDR3 is TGTGCCAGCAGTGCTCTGACAGCCGCCTCCTACGAGCAGTACTTC.

This clonotype was seen only a few times. The rearrangement links TRBV2 to TRBJ2-5; 10 positions match TRBD1. V was pared by 5 bases and J by 4 bases, with 4 bases of the junction left unmatched. The CDR3 spans 14 residues. CDR1 is SNHLY and CDR2 is FYNNEI in the germline V gene. CDR3 sequence reads: CASSKDRGRETQYF. The CDR3 coding sequence is TGTGCCAGCAGTAAGGACAGGGGGAGAGAGACCCAGTACTTC.

The table lists this clonotype with many counts. The chain combines TRBV3-1 with TRBJ1-1; D perhaps matches TRBD1 (5 bases). V was cut by 4 bases and J by 2 bases, with 14 bases left in between. The CDR3 totals 15 residues. Germline V lookup: CDR1 LGHDT, CDR2 YNNKEL (reference sequence). In nucleotides, the CDR3 is TGTGCCAGCAGCCCGACTAAGACAGCAAACACTGAAGCTTTCTTT. It specifies CASSPTKTANTEAFF.

Ten or more counts support this clonotype. V is TRBV12-3 or TRBV12-4 and J is TRBJ2-1, with 10 bases aligning to TRBD2. This CDR3 has 15 amino acids. V was clipped by 5 bases and J by 2 bases; unmatched bases: 3. CDR3 DNA sequence: TGTGCCAGCAGTCCTAGCGGGGGAACCTACAATGAGCAGTTCTTC. Translation: CASSPSGGTYNEQFF.